This T cell receptor beta chain was captured in a study of Ad26.COV2.S vaccination and SARS-CoV-2 variants. The assay was immunoSEQ multiplex PCR, and TCRdb's table has in-frame clones only and misses some. The sample gives about 260,000 clones, about 83% of which show up once; less than 3% is in the top ten. Trimming took off 0 bases at V and 0 bases at J, with 6 bases between the two ends. CDR3 length: 14 amino acids. From germline, CDR1 is SGHRS and CDR2 YFSETQ. About this clone: Its specificity is unknown.

Treatment meaning: around 19 received Ad26.COV2.S at low or high dose, single or two shots; 5 received placebo; per-sample allocation not given. Samples analyzed were those drawn on day 63 after the first vaccine or placebo injection. Whoever gave the sample was an adult aged 18-55 years in Boston. The shot given was an Ad26 vector that makes Wuhan-strain SARS-CoV-2 spike. General study results and limits: Placebo recipients showed lower spike-specific TCR breadth than vaccinees.

The sample in question was peripheral blood, obtained in a trial of Ad26.COV2.S vaccine versus placebo. The chain couples TRBV5-1 to TRBJ1-1; no clear D. This sequence originates from a person between 18 and 65 years old who received the Ad26.COV2.S COVID-19 vaccine or a placebo. The CDR3: CASSLGPLNTEAFF. As DNA, the CDR3 is TGCGCCAGCAGCTTGGGCCCCTTGAACACTGAAGCTTTCTTT.